This entry features one T cell receptor (beta chain) sequence. Antigen specificity is unknown. For TCRbeta, the library was prepared with unique molecular identifiers. TCRdb passed the PCR reads through MiXCR, listing each CDR3 protein once. Among about 900,000 distinct CDR3 sequences listed, roughly 31% were seen once. The sample is drawn from a study of T-cell reconstitution after alpha-beta-depleted transplantation in children. Study-wide results and limits: At around two months after transplant, the alpha-beta T cells were reportedly derived from several hundred expanded clones that came from non-depleted graft cells.

The receptor was derived from a boy younger than two who had a stem cell transplant for SCID, so the T cells may come from the graft donor. Sequencing used PBMCs, mostly from graft donor cells, obtained 360 days after TCRalphabeta/CD19-depleted stem cell transplant.

CDR3 residues: CASSFGLGRDEKLFF. CDR3 coding DNA: TGTGCCAGCAGTTTCGGGCTGGGTCGAGACGAAAAACTGTTTTTT. This chain uses TRBV28 with TRBJ1-4; D is unresolved. Germline V lookup: CDR1 MDHEN, CDR2 SYDVKM. V was cut by 3 bases and J by 8 bases, with 16 bases left in between. This CDR3 comprises 15 residues.